A single T cell receptor beta chain is shown here with its context. This specimen comes from a study of cytomegalovirus exposure and HLA in healthy donors. The PCR employed 60 Vbeta primers together with 13 Jbeta primers. Profiling relied on immunoSEQ multiplex PCR, and the TCRdb table lists in-frame clones only, not all of them. Of 42,000 or so clones listed, around half are singletons. As for the donors, each was a healthy bone marrow donor. The sample comprised PBMCs. The TCR comes from a human donor in good health.

The chain's CDR3 is CASSPGLAGESYEQYF. CDR3 bases: TGCGCCAGCAGCCCAGGACTAGCGGGAGAGAGCTACGAGCAGTACTTC. The chain joins TRBV4-3 to TRBJ2-7; 13 bases align to TRBD2. CDR3 length equals 16 residues. V was pared by 4 bases and J by 3 bases, with 6 bases of the junction left unmatched. Per the germline V gene, CDR1 is LGHNA and CDR2 is YSLEER.